Listed below are T cell receptor beta chains from one sample, sequenced in a study of cytomegalovirus exposure and HLA in healthy donors. The protocol was immunoSEQ multiplex PCR, while the TCRdb copy is restricted to in-frame clones and leaves out a portion. The repertoire consists of under 150,000 clones, with 75% to 90% occurring once and the leading ten covering about 4%. The sample consisted of PBMCs. These receptors were collected from a woman in her thirties or forties in good health and CMV-seronegative. The CDR3 runs from the conserved cysteine through the conserved F or W. A D gene is named only where the DNA matches it firmly. Clone size is shown for a subset of rows, as once, few, many or a class of expanded clone.

TRBD1	TRBJ2-5	TRBV6-5	.	TGTGCCAGCAGTTACATGACAGGGAACCAAGAGACCCAGTACTTC	CASSYMTGNQETQYF
TRBD1	TRBJ1-2	TRBV5-1	.	TGCGCCAGCAGCTACTTGAGGGGGCCTAATGGCTACACCTTC	CASSYLRGPNGYTF
.	TRBJ2-5	TRBV19	once	TGTGCCAGTACCGCTCGAGGGGACTACCAAGAGACCCAGTACTTC	CASTARGDYQETQYF
TRBD2	TRBJ2-7	TRBV5-1	.	TGCGCCAGCAGCTTGGGCCCGACTGGATTTGCGGGAGTCTACGAGCAGTACTTC	CASSLGPTGFAGVYEQYF
.	TRBJ2-2	TRBV2	once	TGTGCCAGCAGACAGGAAACCGGGGAGCTGTTTTTT	CASRQETGELFF
.	TRBJ1-1	TRBV29-1	.	TGCAGCGTTGTAGCGAGGGACACTGAAGCTTTCTTT	CSVVARDTEAFF
TRBD1	TRBJ1-5	TRBV15	few	TGTGCCACCAGCAGGGGATCAACAGGGGGCAATCAGCCCCAGCATTTT	CATSRGSTGGNQPQHF
TRBD1	TRBJ1-2	TRBV9	few	TGTGCCAGCAGCGCCGGACAGGGGATTAACTATGGCTACACCTTC	CASSAGQGINYGYTF
.	TRBJ2-6	TRBV19	.	TGTGCCAGTAGTATACCGGGACTCGGGGCCAACGTCCTGACTTTC	CASSIPGLGANVLTF
.	TRBJ1-3	TRBV4-1	.	TGCGCCAGCAGCCAAGGCTTAGTGGGGCTCTCTGGAAACACCATATATTTT	CASSQGLVGLSGNTIYF
.	TRBJ1-1	TRBV18	.	TGTGCCAGCTCACCAGTAACAGCCCAGAACACTGAAGCTTTCTTT	CASSPVTAQNTEAFF
TRBD1	TRBJ2-7	TRBV9	.	TGTGCCAGCAGCGTAGTCGGGACAGGGGTCCACGAGCAGTACTTC	CASSVVGTGVHEQYF
TRBD1	TRBJ1-1	TRBV7-8	.	TGTGCCAGCAGCTTAGAGGGACAGCAAAACACTGAAGCTTTCTTT	CASSLEGQQNTEAFF
TRBD1	TRBJ1-6	TRBV27	few	TGTGCCAGCAGAGAAGGGGGCGGAAATTCACCCCTCCACTTT	CASREGGGNSPLHF
.	TRBJ1-1	TRBV9	.	TGTGCCAGCAACCAATTAGGGGACTTCATGAACACTGAAGCTTTCTTT	CASNQLGDFMNTEAFF
.	TRBJ1-6	TRBV4-1	.	TGCGCCAGCAGCCAAGACCTTATTGGCCTGGGGGGGATCGATAATTCACCCCTCCACTTT	CASSQDLIGLGGIDNSPLHF
.	TRBJ1-2	TRBV6-5	.	TGTGCCAGCAGCCTAGACAGGTCCCAGAACTATGGCTACACCTTC	CASSLDRSQNYGYTF
TRBD1	TRBJ2-1	TRBV7-9	.	TGTGCCAGCAGCCCGGGACAGGGGAGGTACAATGAGCAGTTCTTC	CASSPGQGRYNEQFF
TRBD2	TRBJ2-1	TRBV7-3	.	TGTGCCAGCAGCTTAATGGGCGGGGGGGCCGATAATGAGCAGTTCTTC	CASSLMGGGADNEQFF
.	TRBJ2-6	TRBV5-4	.	TGTGCCAGCAGCTTGGCTTTCAGTGGGGCCAACGTCCTGACTTTC	CASSLAFSGANVLTF
.	TRBJ1-5	TRBV7-8	few	TGTGCCAGCAGCTTAGCAGGGGCGGGCAATCAGCCCCAGCATTTT	CASSLAGAGNQPQHF
TRBD1	TRBJ2-3	TRBV6-1	once	TGTGCCAGCCTGACAGGGGGGTGGTCAGATACGCAGTATTTT	CASLTGGWSDTQYF
.	TRBJ1-2	TRBV4-3	.	TGCGCCAGCAGCCAACCGAGGGCCAGGTCCTATGGCTACACCTTC	CASSQPRARSYGYTF
.	TRBJ2-2	TRBV19	.	TGTGCCAGTAGTACGTACAAGAACACCGGGGAGCTGTTTTTT	CASSTYKNTGELFF
TRBD2	TRBJ2-5	TRBV5-1	.	TGCGCCAGCAGCTTTTCGAGCGGGAGGGCCGGGGAGACCCAGTACTTC	CASSFSSGRAGETQYF
TRBD2	TRBJ2-1	TRBV15	.	TGTGCCACCTCTTCCGGGACTAGCTTAAATGAGCAGTTCTTC	CATSSGTSLNEQFF
TRBD1	TRBJ2-5	TRBV15	.	TGTGCCACCAGCAGAGATCTCGGACAGGACCAGACCCAGTACTTC	CATSRDLGQDQTQYF
.	TRBJ2-3	TRBV5-4	.	TGTGCCAGCAGCTTGAACGGGGGTAGGTCCGATACGCAGTATTTT	CASSLNGGRSDTQYF
TRBD2	TRBJ2-1	TRBV4-3	.	TGCGCCAGCAGCCAAGGGTCGGGACTAGCAGGCAATGAGCAGTTCTTC	CASSQGSGLAGNEQFF
TRBD1	TRBJ2-1	TRBV5-6	few	TGTGCAGGGGGGACAGGGGGTTACAATGAGCAGTTCTTC	CAGGTGGYNEQFF
TRBD1	TRBJ2-5	TRBV27	.	TGTGCCAGCAGTACCCGCCGGGGACAGACGTACCAAGAGACCCAGTACTTC	CASSTRRGQTYQETQYF
TRBD1	TRBJ1-5	TRBV6-5	few	TGTGCCAGCAAGGGGGCCGGGGGGCCCCAGCATTTT	CASKGAGGPQHF
.	TRBJ2-6	TRBV5-4	.	TGTGCCAGCAGCTTGGAAGGGGCGACTTCTGGGGCCAACGTCCTGACTTTC	CASSLEGATSGANVLTF
.	TRBJ1-2	TRBV6-5	.	TGTGCCAGCAGGAACAGTTGGACTGGCAACTATGGCTACACCTTC	CASRNSWTGNYGYTF
.	TRBJ2-5	TRBV15	.	TGTGCCACCAGCCTTTACCAAGAGACCCAGTACTTC	CATSLYQETQYF
.	TRBJ2-5	TRBV13	.	TGTGCCAGCAGCTTAGGGATGCGAGAGACCCAGTACTTC	CASSLGMRETQYF
.	TRBJ1-1	TRBV27	.	TGTGCCAGCAGTTTACAGGGGATAAGGAGTCCTGAAGCTTTCTTT	CASSLQGIRSPEAFF
TRBD1	TRBJ1-1	TRBV9	.	TGTGCCAGCAGCGTAGGGGACAGTCGAACTGAAGCTTTCTTT	CASSVGDSRTEAFF
.	TRBJ1-2	TRBV28	.	TGTGCCAGCAGCCCCTACAGGGCGGCCTATGGCTACACCTTC	CASSPYRAAYGYTF
.	TRBJ2-7	TRBV7-2	.	TGTGCCAGCAGCATTTTAGGGGGTGAATACTACGAGCAGTACTTC	CASSILGGEYYEQYF
.	TRBJ1-4	TRBV4-3	.	TGCGCCAGCACATTCTCCCAGGGGACTAATGAAAAACTGTTTTTT	CASTFSQGTNEKLFF
.	TRBJ1-5	TRBV27	.	TGTGCCAGCAGTTTAATGGGCCCGGGCGGGGAGCCCCAGCATTTT	CASSLMGPGGEPQHF
.	TRBJ2-5	TRBV6-5	medium-sized	TGTGCCAGCAGAGCCGGGACTTTCGACCAAGAGACCCAGTACTTC	CASRAGTFDQETQYF
.	TRBJ2-1	TRBV7-8	.	TGTGCCAGCAGCTTATCATGGGGGCCGCCCCTCAATGAGCAGTTCTTC	CASSLSWGPPLNEQFF
TRBD1	TRBJ1-6	TRBV27	.	TGTGCCAGCAGGTTCGGGACAGATTCACCCCTCCACTTT	CASRFGTDSPLHF
.	TRBJ2-3	TRBV14	.	TGTGCCAGCAGCCAAGATTCGGGGAGTGCAGATACGCAGTATTTT	CASSQDSGSADTQYF